The clone carrying this TCR beta chain has at least ten counts. The target antigen is unknown. The data are from a study of Graves' ophthalmopathy and Graves' hyperthyroidism. At the level of the study: Peripheral blood was collected at initial diagnosis, before any treatment.

Study-wide results and caveats: The model predicted progression of ophthalmopathy with a sensitivity of 60% to 71%, and its specificity was 72.22%. A classifier, a 13-signature model, separated ophthalmopathy from stable hyperthyroidism with approximately 88% sensitivity and about 82% specificity.

The germline V gene has CDR1 MRHNA and CDR2 SNTAGT. This CDR3 region has 15 residues. Trimming cost V 8 bases and J 4 bases, with 15 bases left between them. Amplification of the TCR beta CDR3 regions used RNA transcripts (as template). The library came from an HTBI-primed first-round RT-PCR and a second-round multiplex PCR. TCRdb reprocessed the multiplex PCR reads with MiXCR, giving one entry per CDR3 protein. The profile covers about 370,000 distinct CDR3 sequences, with around 19% appearing a single time and 1.6% taken by the ten largest. This rearrangement joins TRBV6-4 to TRBJ2-6; TRBD1 is a possible D gene (5 bases). This receptor was obtained from a woman between 18 and 30 years old with Graves' ophthalmopathy. Input material: peripheral blood. The chain's CDR3 is CASRSQGSGANVLTF. CDR3 sequence (DNA): TGTGCCAGCCGTTCTCAGGGATCCGGGGCCAACGTCCTGACTTTC.